Included here is one T cell receptor (beta chain) sequence, with context. Clones were read by immunoSEQ multiplex PCR, and TCRdb kept only the in-frame ones, dropping some. This sample carries approximately 170,000 clones, 88% of them seen once, and the ten largest clones take 20% to 30%. The sample is drawn from a study of blood T cell repertoires in COVID-19. Study context: Collection of acute and convalescent COVID-19 samples took place in the United States, Italy and Spain.

Germline V gene sequence: CDR1 MDHEN, CDR2 SYDVKM. Trimming took 4 bases from V and 15 from J; bases not matched to a gene: 14. The CDR3 spans 14 residues. The sample consisted of peripheral blood. The clonotype comes from a man in his 60s with acute or convalescent COVID-19. The chain uses TRBV28 and TRBJ2-4; 8 nucleotides match TRBD1. CDR3 coding DNA: TGTGCCAGCAGTTACCTCTGGACAGGGACCTACTTGTACTTC. Translation gives CASSYLWTGTYLYF.